Shown below are 17 T cell receptor beta chains from a single sample sequenced in a study of T cells in Graves' hyperthyroidism and ophthalmopathy. The source material, RNA transcripts, was used to amplify TCR beta CDR3 regions. When the TCR CDR3 underwent first-round RT-PCR, the HTBI primer set was used. TCRdb reprocessed the multiplex PCR reads via MiXCR and lists one record per CDR3 protein. The data show 330,000 or so distinct CDR3 sequences, with roughly a fifth seen just once and 39% held by the top ten. Sample: blood. These receptors were collected from a man aged 50 or older with Graves' ophthalmopathy.

This clonotype was recorded at least ten times. This chain joins TRBV7-9 and TRBJ2-1; 7 positions match TRBD1. The CDR3 length is 14 residues. V shed 1 base and J 10 bases; nucleotides not matched to a gene: 7. Germline V gives CDR1 SEHNR, CDR2 FQNEAQ (reference sequence). CDR3 DNA sequence: TGTGCCAGCAGCTTAGAGGGGGACAGTACGGAGCAGTTCTTC. Encoded protein: CASSLEGDSTEQFF.

A few counts support this clonotype. The chain recombines TRBV29-1 with TRBJ2-1; 13 nucleotides match TRBD2. The J segment lost 9 bases and the V segment lost 7 bases, leaving 6 bases of the junction unmatched. The CDR3 runs 13 residues. Germline loops: CDR1 SQVTM, CDR2 ANQGSEA. The CDR3 region is CSERTSGSGEQFF. CDR3 nucleotides: TGCAGCGAACGGACTAGCGGGAGCGGTGAGCAGTTCTTC.

This clonotype was picked up many times. The V call is TRBV7-8, the J call TRBJ2-1; 11 bases are a match to TRBD2. Germline V lookup: CDR1 SGHVS, CDR2 FQNEAQ. Trimming removed 5 bases from V and 7 bases from J; junction bases left unmatched: 7. The CDR3 extends over 15 amino acids. CDR3 DNA: TGTGCCAGCAGCCCCCCTAGCGGGAGGCTTAATGAGCAGTTCTTC. It yields the protein CASSPPSGRLNEQFF.

This clonotype came up a few times. The J gene is TRBJ2-7, the V gene TRBV29-1, with D unresolved. V was pared by 3 bases and J by 2 bases, with 11 bases between. Looked up from germline, CDR1 is SQVTM and CDR2 is ANQGSEA. The CDR3 loop spans 13 amino acids. The CDR3 nucleotides read TGCAGCGTTGAGGTGGCCGTCACCTACGAGCAGTACTTC. This gives the protein CSVEVAVTYEQYF.

This sequence joins TRBV20-1 and TRBJ2-7; D might be TRBD2 (6 bases). The CDR3 extends over 10 amino acids. Trimming left V 5 bases short and J 7 bases short, with 9 bases between. The V gene's germline CDR1 is DFQATT and CDR2 SNEGSKA (reference sequence). CDR3 amino acids: CSARGREQYF. The CDR3 region has the DNA TGCAGTGCTCGAGGGAGGGAGCAGTACTTC.

The rearrangement uses TRBV7-2 and TRBJ2-2, with 13 bases matching TRBD2. This CDR3 spans 19 amino acids. V shed 4 bases, J shed 0 bases, and the junction held 8 bases outside the gene matches. The germline gives CDR1 SGHTA, CDR2 FQGNSA. The CDR3 protein is CASSSLGLAGATNTGELFF. DNA of the CDR3: TGTGCCAGCAGCTCCCTCGGACTAGCGGGGGCAACGAACACCGGGGAGCTGTTTTTT.

This clonotype was seen ten or more times. The rearrangement uses TRBV28 and TRBJ2-3; 11 positions agree with TRBD2. Germline values: CDR1 MDHEN, CDR2 SYDVKM. The CDR3 is made up of 16 amino acids. Trimming cost V 5 bases and J 2 bases; bases outside gene matches: 6. The CDR3 nucleotides read TGTGCCAGCAGTCTGGGACTAGCGGAGACCACAGATACGCAGTATTTT. The encoded protein is CASSLGLAETTDTQYF.

This clonotype turned up a few times. This sequence joins TRBV12-3 or TRBV12-4 and TRBJ2-1, with 11 bases identical to TRBD2. The CDR3 loop spans 16 amino acids. After removal of 3 bases from V and 2 bases from J, the junction contained 3 bases not matched to a gene. The CDR3 loop is CASSFQLAGAYNEQFF. DNA of the CDR3: TGTGCCAGCAGTTTCCAACTAGCGGGAGCCTACAATGAGCAGTTCTTC.

This clonotype appeared a few times. The V call is TRBV20-1, the J call TRBJ2-7, with D hard to call. V lost 6 bases and J 1 base, leaving 19 bases between the germline ends. Germline CDR1 and CDR2: DFQATT and SNEGSKA (reference sequence). CDR3 length: 15 residues. The CDR3 here is CSASTGPLNSYEQYF. The CDR3 DNA reads TGCAGTGCCAGTACCGGGCCCTTGAATTCCTACGAGCAGTACTTC.

As DNA, the CDR3 is TGCAGTGCTACACCGTTGACAGGGGAAGAGACCCAGTACTTC. It specifies CSATPLTGEETQYF. This chain connects TRBV20-1 to TRBJ2-5, with 8 positions matching TRBD1. The CDR3 is 14 residues long. Germline CDR1 is DFQATT and CDR2 is SNEGSKA (reference sequence). The V gene end was trimmed by 4 bases and the J gene end by 3 bases; junction bases not matched to a gene: 7.

The V call is TRBV6-1, the J call TRBJ1-5; D gene unclear. The germline V and J ends were trimmed by 1 base and 7 bases, with 2 bases remaining between them. Germline values: CDR1 MNHNS, CDR2 SASEGT. This CDR3 comprises 11 residues. The CDR3 DNA sequence: TGTGCCAGCAGTGAAGACCAGCCCCAGCATTTT. Its translation: CASSEDQPQHF.

This clonotype was seen repeatedly, ten times or more. The chain links TRBV12-3 or TRBV12-4 to TRBJ1-2; D not certain. With 5 bases removed from V and 4 bases from J, the gap between germline ends came to 14 bases. CDR3 length: 14 amino acids. The CDR3 reads CASSRATLVYGYTF. DNA for the CDR3: TGTGCCAGCAGTCGGGCTACCTTGGTCTATGGCTACACCTTC.

This chain uses TRBV5-8 with TRBJ1-5; D unclear. CDR3 length equals 15 residues. The V and J ends lost 0 bases and 0 bases respectively, with 7 bases between them. From germline, CDR1 is SGHTS and CDR2 YDEGEE. CDR3 sequence reads: CASSLGGDSNQPQHF. The CDR3 coding sequence is TGTGCCAGCAGCTTGGGTGGGGATAGCAATCAGCCCCAGCATTTT.

At least ten counts were recorded for this clonotype. The chain joins TRBV12-3 or TRBV12-4 to TRBJ1-1; D unresolved. Deletions cut 2 bases from V and 2 bases from J, with 6 bases between. The CDR3 loop spans 13 amino acids. The CDR3 coding sequence is TGTGCCAGCAGTTTAAAGGCAAACACTGAAGCTTTCTTT. Protein product: CASSLKANTEAFF.

The chain uses TRBV6-5 and TRBJ1-1; 8 positions agree with TRBD1. CDR3 length: 17 residues. Germline CDR1 reads MNHEY; CDR2 reads SVGAGI. J gave up 4 bases and V 2 bases, and 12 bases lay outside the gene matches. The CDR3 sequence: CASSYRAGGGGGTEAFF. The CDR3 DNA follows: TGTGCCAGCAGTTACCGGGCAGGGGGCGGAGGGGGCACTGAAGCTTTCTTT.

The chain carries TRBV15 and TRBJ1-3; D gene unclear. CDR1 and CDR2 from the germline V gene are LNHNV and YYDKDF (reference sequence). Trimming took off 0 bases at V and 4 bases at J, with 4 bases between the two ends. The CDR3 covers 13 residues. CDR3 amino acids: CATSREEGNTIYF. The CDR3 coding sequence is TGTGCCACCAGCAGAGAGGAGGGAAACACCATATATTTT. Complete variable domain (other parts from reference TRBV15 and TRBJ1-3): DAMVIQNPRYQVTQFGKPVTLSCSQTLNHNVMYWYQQKSSQAPKLLFHYYDKDFNNEADTPDNFQSRRPNTSFCFLDIRSPGLGDTAMYLCATSREEGNTIYFGEGSWLTVV.

The V and J genes are TRBV6-6 and TRBJ1-2; D unclear. The germline V and J ends were trimmed by 0 bases and 8 bases, with 16 bases remaining between them. The CDR3 runs to 15 residues. Looked up from germline, CDR1 is MNHNY and CDR2 is SVGAGI (reference sequence). The chain's CDR3 is CASSYSAGLLYGYTF. The CDR3 DNA sequence: TGTGCCAGCAGTTACTCGGCCGGGCTACTCTACGGCTACACCTTC.